The 21 T cell receptor beta chains given below trace back to one sample, sequenced in a study of cytomegalovirus exposure and HLA in healthy donors. Data came from immunoSEQ multiplex PCR; TCRdb stores just in-frame clones and leaves some out. The table has 150,000 to 200,000 clones, roughly 82% seen once. The sample was PBMCs. These receptors all come from a woman younger than 30 in good health and CMV-seronegative.

This clone showed up just a few times. This sequence joins TRBV19 and TRBJ1-5, with a possible D match to TRBD1 (5 bases). CDR3 length: 14 amino acids. Trimming cost V 3 bases and J 5 bases, with 11 bases left between them. Germline CDR1 is LNHDA and CDR2 is SQIVND (reference sequence). DNA for the CDR3: TGTGCCAGTAGTATCCGGGACTTAGATCAGCCCCAGCATTTT. Encoded protein: CASSIRDLDQPQHF.

The gene calls are TRBV6-4 and TRBJ2-7, with D possibly being TRBD2 (5 bases). V was clipped by 2 bases and J by 5 bases, with 22 bases between them. The CDR3 runs to 17 residues. Germline values: CDR1 MRHNA, CDR2 SNTAGT. CDR3 coding DNA: TGTGCCAGCAGTGACATTCCCCCGAGGGCCCGGGCCCACGAGCAGTACTTC. Translated, it gives CASSDIPPRARAHEQYF.

The CDR3 bases are TGCGCCAGCAAATCTAGCGGGCAAACCCCCTACAATGAGCAGTTCTTC. Translating it yields CASKSSGQTPYNEQFF. The genes are TRBV5-1 and TRBJ2-1, with 8 bases identical to TRBD2. CDR3 length: 16 amino acids. J was trimmed by 2 bases and V by 6 bases; bases with no gene match: 10. Germline lookup yields CDR1 SGHRS and CDR2 YFSETQ. Looking up the rest from reference TRBV5-1 and TRBJ2-1 gives the full variable domain: KAGVTQTPRYLIKTRGQQVTLSCSPISGHRSVSWYQQTPGQGLQFLFEYFSETQRNKGNFPGRFSGRQFSNSRSEMNVSTLELGDSALYLCASKSSGQTPYNEQFFGPGTRLTVL.

This clone was seen a single time. The genes are TRBV15 and TRBJ2-2; D perhaps matches TRBD2 (5 bases). V lost 5 bases and J lost 4, with 8 bases in between. Germline V gives CDR1 LNHNV, CDR2 YYDKDF (reference sequence). This CDR3 has 13 amino acids. For the CDR3, the DNA is TGTGCCACCAGCGAAGAGGGCACCGGGGAGCTGTTTTTT. As protein: CATSEEGTGELFF.

The sample holds a few counts of this clone. This rearrangement joins TRBV19 to TRBJ2-7; 8 nucleotides agree with TRBD2. Germline V gene sequence: CDR1 LNHDA, CDR2 SQIVND (reference sequence). The CDR3 loop spans 17 amino acids. V was pared by 5 bases and J by 0 bases, with 12 bases of the junction left unmatched. CDR3 residues: CASSEASGLTFSYEQYF. The CDR3, as DNA: TGTGCCAGTAGTGAGGCTAGCGGGCTAACCTTCTCCTACGAGCAGTACTTC.

The chain joins TRBV19 to TRBJ2-2; the D is unclear. This CDR3 has 15 amino acids. The V gene's germline CDR1 is LNHDA and CDR2 SQIVND (reference sequence). V was pared by 5 bases and J by 6 bases, with 16 bases between. The CDR3 coding sequence is TGTGCCAGTAGTGACCTGACTCATGCGTCCGGGGAGCTGTTTTTT. Amino acids: CASSDLTHASGELFF.

The chain uses TRBV9 and TRBJ2-4; D gene unclear. Per the germline V gene, CDR1 is SGDLS and CDR2 is YYNGEE. CDR3 length equals 14 residues. Trimming took 1 base from V and 1 from J, leaving 6 bases between them. The CDR3 region is CASSVSLAKNIQYF. As DNA, the CDR3 is TGTGCCAGCAGCGTATCACTGGCCAAAAACATTCAGTACTTC.

The V call is TRBV10-1, the J call TRBJ2-7, with 10 positions matching TRBD2. V dropped 2 bases and J dropped 3; count of bases not matched to a gene: 4. CDR3 length equals 15 residues. Germline V gene sequence: CDR1 WNHNN, CDR2 SYGVQD (reference sequence). The DNA for the CDR3 is TGCGCCAGCAGTGAGAGGACTAGCGGCGTCTACGAGCAGTACTTC. This codes for CASSERTSGVYEQYF.

The V call is TRBV5-1, the J call TRBJ1-1; D gene ambiguous. The germline V gene encodes CDR1 SGHRS and CDR2 YFSETQ. V lost 1 base and J 8 bases, leaving 9 bases between the germline ends. This CDR3 comprises 12 residues. The CDR3 reads CASSLTSVEAFF. CDR3 DNA: TGCGCCAGCAGCTTGACGTCAGTCGAAGCTTTCTTT.

The chain uses TRBV13 and TRBJ2-5; 7 nucleotides align to TRBD2. V was pared by 6 bases and J by 5 bases, with 9 bases of the junction left unmatched. Germline assignment: CDR1 PRHDT and CDR2 FYEKMQ (reference sequence). This CDR3 is 14 amino acids long. CDR3 sequence (DNA): TGTGCCAGCAGTAGAACTAGCGCTGGGGAGACCCAGTACTTC. As protein: CASSRTSAGETQYF.

This chain joins TRBV27 and TRBJ1-4; unclear D gene. V lost 8 bases to trimming and J lost 0 bases, with 10 bases between them. The CDR3 is 14 residues long. Germline CDR1 reads MNHEY; CDR2 reads SMNVEV (reference sequence). The CDR3 DNA is TGTGCCAGCCGAAGAGTCACAACTAATGAAAAACTGTTTTTT. Its protein is CASRRVTTNEKLFF. The complete variable domain, with remaining parts taken from reference TRBV27 and TRBJ1-4, reads EAQVTQNPRYLITVTGKKLTVTCSQNMNHEYMSWYRQDPGLGLRQIYYSMNVEVTDKGDVPEGYKVSRKEKRNFPLILESPSPNQTSLYFCASRRVTTNEKLFFGSGTQLSVL.

The chain employs TRBV9 and TRBJ1-6, with D uncertain. The CDR3 is 16 residues long. Trimming pared 3 bases from V and 5 bases from J, leaving 15 bases between. From germline, CDR1 is SGDLS and CDR2 YYNGEE. CDR3 nucleotide sequence: TGTGCCAGCAGCGGCCTTGGAACAGCCCATAATTCACCCCTCCACTTT. Protein product: CASSGLGTAHNSPLHF. The variable domain in full, completed from reference TRBV9 and TRBJ1-6, reads DSGVTQTPKHLITATGQRVTLRCSPRSGDLSVYWYQQSLDQGLQFLIQYYNGEERAKGNILERFSAQQFPDLHSELNLSSLELGDSALYFCASSGLGTAHNSPLHFGNGTRLTVT.

V usage is TRBV7-9 and J usage is TRBJ2-2; 14 bases line up with TRBD2. Germline loops: CDR1 SEHNR, CDR2 FQNEAQ (reference sequence). Trimming took 4 bases from V and 4 from J; bases not matched to a gene: 11. CDR3 length: 19 residues. The CDR3 spells CASSYPGTSGSLVTGELFF. Here the CDR3 DNA reads TGTGCCAGCAGCTACCCCGGGACTAGCGGGAGTTTGGTCACCGGGGAGCTGTTTTTT.

This clone came up once. V is TRBV5-1 and J is TRBJ1-6; D gene unclear. The germline V gene has CDR1 SGHRS and CDR2 YFSETQ. This CDR3 has 15 amino acids. The V end was cut by 0 bases, the J end by 7 bases, with 11 bases between. For the CDR3, the DNA is TGCGCCAGCAGCTTGGGCGGCAGACCCAATTCACCCCTCCACTTT. It specifies CASSLGGRPNSPLHF. Supplemented by reference TRBV5-1 and TRBJ1-6, the full variable domain reads KAGVTQTPRYLIKTRGQQVTLSCSPISGHRSVSWYQQTPGQGLQFLFEYFSETQRNKGNFPGRFSGRQFSNSRSEMNVSTLELGDSALYLCASSLGGRPNSPLHFGNGTRLTVT.

CDR3 coding DNA: TGCGCCAGCAGTGAGGGGGCCAGAGCAGATACGCAGTATTTT. It is translated as CASSEGARADTQYF. The chain employs TRBV10-1 and TRBJ2-3, with D possibly TRBD1 on 5 matching bases. Germline V gene sequence: CDR1 WNHNN, CDR2 SYGVQD (reference sequence). Deletions cut 2 bases from V and 4 bases from J, with 10 bases between. The CDR3 has 14 amino acids.

Of note for this clone: Other DNA sequences from this sample encode an identical CDR3 as well. The CDR3 region is CSVVTGGLYNEQFF. The CDR3, as DNA: TGCAGCGTCGTAACAGGGGGGCTCTACAATGAGCAGTTCTTC. The chain employs TRBV29-1 and TRBJ2-1, with 8 bases aligning to TRBD1. The V segment lost 6 bases and the J segment 3 bases; nucleotides outside the gene matches: 7. The CDR3 consists of 14 residues. Germline CDR1 and CDR2: SQVTM and ANQGSEA.

This chain joins TRBV29-1 and TRBJ1-2; no reliable D call. This CDR3 has 16 amino acids. V was cut by 1 base and J by 0 bases, with 15 bases left in between. The V gene's germline CDR1 is SQVTM and CDR2 ANQGSEA. CDR3 protein: CSVEGERVGANYGYTF. CDR3 bases: TGCAGCGTTGAAGGAGAGCGGGTGGGAGCTAACTATGGCTACACCTTC.

V is TRBV10-2 and J is TRBJ1-6; 8 positions match TRBD1. CDR1 is WSHSY and CDR2 is SAAADI in the germline V gene. This CDR3 contains 13 residues. Trimming took 9 bases from V and 11 from J; bases not matched to a gene: 9. CDR3 in amino acids: CASGTDRVTPLHF. CDR3 coding DNA: TGCGCCAGTGGAACGGACAGGGTGACACCCCTCCACTTT.

This sequence joins TRBV7-2 and TRBJ1-4; D unclear. V lost 0 bases, J lost 3 bases, and 17 bases lay in between. The germline V gene has CDR1 SGHTA and CDR2 FQGNSA. The CDR3 runs 18 residues. The CDR3 reads CASSLATAYATANEKLFF. The CDR3 DNA sequence: TGTGCCAGCAGCTTAGCCACAGCATATGCGACGGCTAATGAAAAACTGTTTTTT.

The chain is built from TRBV14 and TRBJ1-2; D gene ambiguous. V lost 5 bases to trimming and J lost 5 bases, with 12 bases between them. The CDR3 has 13 residues. CDR1 and CDR2 from the germline V gene are SGHDN and FVKESK. The CDR3 protein is CASSYSLTYGYTF. The DNA for the CDR3 is TGTGCCAGCAGCTATTCCCTGACATATGGCTACACCTTC.

There are a few counts of this clone. The rearrangement uses TRBV7-8 and TRBJ1-5; TRBD1 agrees at 7 bases. Germline V gene sequence: CDR1 SGHVS, CDR2 FQNEAQ. The CDR3 length is 14 residues. After removal of 4 bases from V and 7 bases from J, the junction contained 7 bases not matched to a gene. CDR3 in DNA: TGTGCCAGCAGCTCCGACAGGGTCATCCAGCCCCAGCATTTT. It is translated as CASSSDRVIQPQHF.